The source of this T cell receptor (beta chain) is a study of blood T cell repertoires in COVID-19. This clone was detected once. TCRdb's table, derived via immunoSEQ multiplex PCR, lists solely in-frame clones and lacks some. The repertoire holds 250,000 to 300,000 clones, 87% seen once, with roughly 2.2% in the top ten. CDR3 size: 14 residues. Germline V gene lookup returns CDR1 SGHNT and CDR2 YYREEE (reference sequence). Trimming stripped 6 bases from V and 4 bases from J, with 16 bases between. The clonotype was recovered from a woman in her forties or fifties who had recovered from COVID-19. The V call is TRBV5-4, the J call TRBJ1-1, with D possibly TRBD1 on 6 matching bases. The sequenced material came from peripheral blood. In DNA, the CDR3 is TGTGCCAGCAACCCACTACAGGGTCCCACTGAAGCTTTCTTT. Translated: CASNPLQGPTEAFF.